This T cell receptor beta chain was identified during a study of shared clonotypes between healthy human individuals. Notes on the study in general: The small donor group covered limited genetic and exposure diversity. Non-shared clonotypes had lower generation probabilities than clonotypes shared by all four sorted-subset donors.

Trimming pared 1 base from V and 1 base from J, leaving 9 bases between. The length of the CDR3 is 15 residues. Germline values: CDR1 MGHRA, CDR2 YSYEKL. Terminally differentiated effector memory CD45RA+ cells were excluded by CCR7 positive selection of CD45RO-negative cells. TCRdb's table, derived via immunoSEQ multiplex PCR, lists solely in-frame clones and lacks some. The profile shows hundreds of thousands of clones, approximately 95% of them singletons. About this clone itself: Its antigen is currently unknown.

The sequence derives from a woman in her twenties or thirties in good health. V and J are TRBV4-1 and TRBJ2-3; D remains unclear. The sample was naive CD8+ T cells sorted from blood. Written as DNA, the CDR3 is TGCGCCAGCAGCCAAGTCCTAGACGGCACAGATACGCAGTATTTT. Amino acid sequence: CASSQVLDGTDTQYF.